This T cell receptor beta chain appears in the sequencing data of a study of CD8 T cells in Susac syndrome. Sequencing of TCR beta, carried out with a high-throughput approach, was applied to CD8+ and CD4+ T cells from the blood. Trimming removed 0 bases at V and 5 bases at J, with 13 bases between. CDR3 length: 14 residues. From germline, CDR1 is DFQATT and CDR2 SNEGSKA (reference sequence). The RNA, 0.5 to 1 ug, was put through reverse transcription using random hexamers. TCR beta CDR3 was amplified by immunoSEQ multiplex PCR. This amplification extended across 54 Vbeta and 13 Jbeta segments. TCRdb fed the immunoSEQ multiplex PCR reads into MiXCR, producing one record per CDR3 protein. The sample contains 95,000 to 150,000 distinct CDR3 sequences, just under 95% of which appear only once.

This chain links TRBV20-1 with TRBJ2-5; D is unclear. The source of this sequence is a human donor with Susac syndrome. The sequenced material came from CD8+ T cells from PBMCs. The CDR3 reads CSARDYQVGETQYF. The CDR3 bases are TGCAGTGCTAGAGATTATCAGGTCGGGGAGACCCAGTACTTC.